This TCR beta chain was sequenced during a study of blood T cell repertoires in COVID-19. Overall study: In each case, the material was cDNA or gDNA derived from T cells, B-cell-depleted T cells, or PBMCs.

This table comes from immunoSEQ multiplex PCR, and its TCRdb copy is limited to in-frame clones, with some not included. There are some 170,000 clones in the sample; about 86% occur only once, and under 15% lies in the top ten. This CDR3 is built from 13 residues. CDR1 is LNHDA, CDR2 SQIVND, per germline (reference sequence). Trimming pared 7 bases from V and 0 bases from J, leaving 9 bases between. The chain is built from TRBV19 and TRBJ1-1; TRBD1 is a possible D gene (5 bases). Material: peripheral blood. This sequence was found in a woman between 65 and 79 years old with COVID-19, enrolled during active disease. CDR3 nucleotide sequence: TGTGCCAGTAAAGACAGTTTGAACACTGAAGCTTTCTTT. This encodes CASKDSLNTEAFF.